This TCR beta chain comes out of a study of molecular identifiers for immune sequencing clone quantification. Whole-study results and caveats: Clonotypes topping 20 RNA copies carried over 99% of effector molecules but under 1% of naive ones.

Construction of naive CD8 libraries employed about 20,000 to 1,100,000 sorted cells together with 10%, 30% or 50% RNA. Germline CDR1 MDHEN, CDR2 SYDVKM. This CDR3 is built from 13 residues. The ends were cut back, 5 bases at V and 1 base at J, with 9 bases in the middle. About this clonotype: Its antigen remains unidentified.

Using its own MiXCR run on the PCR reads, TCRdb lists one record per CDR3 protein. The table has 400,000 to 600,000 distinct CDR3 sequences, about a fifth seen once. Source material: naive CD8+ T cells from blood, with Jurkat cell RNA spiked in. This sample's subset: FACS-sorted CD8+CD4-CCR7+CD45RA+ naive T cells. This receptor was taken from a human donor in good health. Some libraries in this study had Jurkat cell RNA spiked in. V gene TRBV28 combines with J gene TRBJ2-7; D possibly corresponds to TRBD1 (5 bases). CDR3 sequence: CASSSRVSYEQYF. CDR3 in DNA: TGTGCCAGCAGTAGCAGGGTATCCTACGAGCAGTACTTC.